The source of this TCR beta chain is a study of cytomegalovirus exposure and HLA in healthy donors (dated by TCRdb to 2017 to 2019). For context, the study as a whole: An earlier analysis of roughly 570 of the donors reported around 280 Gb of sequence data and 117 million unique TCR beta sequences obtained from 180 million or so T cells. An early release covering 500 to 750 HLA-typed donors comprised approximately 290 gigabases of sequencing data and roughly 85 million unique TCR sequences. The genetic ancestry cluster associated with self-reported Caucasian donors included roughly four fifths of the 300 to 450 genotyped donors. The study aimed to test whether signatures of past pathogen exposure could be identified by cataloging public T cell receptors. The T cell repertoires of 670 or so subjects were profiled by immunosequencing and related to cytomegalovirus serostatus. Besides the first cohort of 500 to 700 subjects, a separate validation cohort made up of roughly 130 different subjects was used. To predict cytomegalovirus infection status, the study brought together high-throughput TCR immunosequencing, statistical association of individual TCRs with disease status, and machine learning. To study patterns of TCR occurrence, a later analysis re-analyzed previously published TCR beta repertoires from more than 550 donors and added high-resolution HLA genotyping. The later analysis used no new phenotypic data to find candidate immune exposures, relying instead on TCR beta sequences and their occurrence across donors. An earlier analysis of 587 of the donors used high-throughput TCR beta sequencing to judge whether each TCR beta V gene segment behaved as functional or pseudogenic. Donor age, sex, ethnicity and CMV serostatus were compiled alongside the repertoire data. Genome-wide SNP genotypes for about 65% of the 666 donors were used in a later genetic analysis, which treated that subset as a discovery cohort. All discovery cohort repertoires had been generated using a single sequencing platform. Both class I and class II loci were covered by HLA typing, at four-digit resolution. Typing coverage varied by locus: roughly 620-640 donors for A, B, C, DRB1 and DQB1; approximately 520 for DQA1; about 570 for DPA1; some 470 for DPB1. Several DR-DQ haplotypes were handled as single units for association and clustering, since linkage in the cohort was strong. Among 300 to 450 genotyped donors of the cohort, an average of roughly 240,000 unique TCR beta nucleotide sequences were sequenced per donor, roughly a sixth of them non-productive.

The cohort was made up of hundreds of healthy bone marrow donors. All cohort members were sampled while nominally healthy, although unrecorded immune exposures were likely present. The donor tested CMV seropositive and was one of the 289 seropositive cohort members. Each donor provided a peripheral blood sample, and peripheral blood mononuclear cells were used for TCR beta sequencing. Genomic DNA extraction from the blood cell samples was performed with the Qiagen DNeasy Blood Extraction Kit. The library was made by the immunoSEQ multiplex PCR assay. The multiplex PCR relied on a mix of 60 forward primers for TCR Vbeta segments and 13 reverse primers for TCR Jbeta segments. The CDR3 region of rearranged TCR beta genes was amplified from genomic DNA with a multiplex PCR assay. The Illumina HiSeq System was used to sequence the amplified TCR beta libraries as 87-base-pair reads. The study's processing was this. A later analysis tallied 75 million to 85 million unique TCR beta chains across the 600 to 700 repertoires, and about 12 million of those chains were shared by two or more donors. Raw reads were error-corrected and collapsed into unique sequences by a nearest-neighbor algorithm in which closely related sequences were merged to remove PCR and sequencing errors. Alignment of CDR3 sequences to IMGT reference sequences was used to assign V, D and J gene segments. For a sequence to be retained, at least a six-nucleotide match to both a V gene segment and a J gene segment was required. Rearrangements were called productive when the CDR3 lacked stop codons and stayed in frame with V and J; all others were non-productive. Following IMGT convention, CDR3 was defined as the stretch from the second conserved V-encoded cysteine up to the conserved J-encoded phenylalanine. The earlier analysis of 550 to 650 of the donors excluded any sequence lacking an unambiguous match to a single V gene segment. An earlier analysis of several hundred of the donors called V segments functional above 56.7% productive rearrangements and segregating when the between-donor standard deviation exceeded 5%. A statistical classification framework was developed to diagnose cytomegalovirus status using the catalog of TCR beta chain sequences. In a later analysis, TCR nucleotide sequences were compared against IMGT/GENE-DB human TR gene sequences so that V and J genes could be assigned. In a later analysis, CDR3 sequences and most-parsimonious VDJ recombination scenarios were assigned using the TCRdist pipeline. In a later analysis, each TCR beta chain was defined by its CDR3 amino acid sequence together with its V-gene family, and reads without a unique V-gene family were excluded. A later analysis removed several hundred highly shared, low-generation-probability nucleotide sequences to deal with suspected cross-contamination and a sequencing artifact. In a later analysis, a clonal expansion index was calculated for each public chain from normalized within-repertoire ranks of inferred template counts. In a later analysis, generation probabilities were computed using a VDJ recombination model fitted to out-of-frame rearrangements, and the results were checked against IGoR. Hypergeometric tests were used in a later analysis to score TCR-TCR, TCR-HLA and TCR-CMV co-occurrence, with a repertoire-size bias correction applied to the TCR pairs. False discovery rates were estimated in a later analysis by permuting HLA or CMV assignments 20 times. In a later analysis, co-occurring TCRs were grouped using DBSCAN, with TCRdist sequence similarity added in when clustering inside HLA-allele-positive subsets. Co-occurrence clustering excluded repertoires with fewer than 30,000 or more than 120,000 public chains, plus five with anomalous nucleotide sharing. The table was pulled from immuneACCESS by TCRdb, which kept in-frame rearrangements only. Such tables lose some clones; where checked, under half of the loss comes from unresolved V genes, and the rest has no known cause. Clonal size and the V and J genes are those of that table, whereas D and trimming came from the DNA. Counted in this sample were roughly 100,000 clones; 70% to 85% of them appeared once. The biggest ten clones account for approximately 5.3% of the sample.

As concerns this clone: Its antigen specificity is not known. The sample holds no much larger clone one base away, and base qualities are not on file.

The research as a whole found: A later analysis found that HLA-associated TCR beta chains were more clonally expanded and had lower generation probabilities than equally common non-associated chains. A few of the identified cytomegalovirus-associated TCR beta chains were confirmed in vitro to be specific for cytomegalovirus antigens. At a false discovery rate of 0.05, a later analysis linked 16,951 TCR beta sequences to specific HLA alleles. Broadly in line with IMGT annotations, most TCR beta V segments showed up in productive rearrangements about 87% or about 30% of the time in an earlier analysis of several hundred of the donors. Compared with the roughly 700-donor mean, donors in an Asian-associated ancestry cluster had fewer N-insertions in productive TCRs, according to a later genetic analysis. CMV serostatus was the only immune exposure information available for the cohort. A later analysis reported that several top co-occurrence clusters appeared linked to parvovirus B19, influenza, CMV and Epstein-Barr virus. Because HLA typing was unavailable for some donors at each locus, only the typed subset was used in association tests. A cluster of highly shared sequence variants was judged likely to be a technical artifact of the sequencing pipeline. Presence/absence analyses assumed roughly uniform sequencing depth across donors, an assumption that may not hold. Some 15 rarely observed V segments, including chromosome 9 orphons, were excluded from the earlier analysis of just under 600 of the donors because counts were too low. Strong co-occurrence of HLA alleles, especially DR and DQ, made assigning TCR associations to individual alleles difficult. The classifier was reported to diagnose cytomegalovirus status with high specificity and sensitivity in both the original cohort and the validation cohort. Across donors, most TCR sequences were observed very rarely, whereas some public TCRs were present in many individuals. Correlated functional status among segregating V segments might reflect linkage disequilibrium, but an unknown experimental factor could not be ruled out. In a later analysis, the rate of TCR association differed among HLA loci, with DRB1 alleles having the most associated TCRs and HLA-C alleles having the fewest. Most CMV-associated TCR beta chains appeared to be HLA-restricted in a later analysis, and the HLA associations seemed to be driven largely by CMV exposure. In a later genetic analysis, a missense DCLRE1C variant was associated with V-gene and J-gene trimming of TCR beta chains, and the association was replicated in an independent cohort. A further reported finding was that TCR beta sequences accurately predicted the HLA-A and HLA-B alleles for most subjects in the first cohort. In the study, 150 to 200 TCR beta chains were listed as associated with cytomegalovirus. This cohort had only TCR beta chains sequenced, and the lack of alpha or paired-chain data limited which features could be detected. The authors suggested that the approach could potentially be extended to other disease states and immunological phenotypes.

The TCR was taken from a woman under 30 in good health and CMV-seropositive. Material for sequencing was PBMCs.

The bases are TGTGCCAGCAGCCAACTAGCGGGAGATTATGAGCAGTTCTTC. Protein translation: CASSQLAGDYEQFF. The chain uses TRBV14 and TRBJ2-1; TRBD2 lines up with 10 middle nucleotides. After removal of 2 bases from V and 8 bases from J, the junction retains 3 bases not matched to a gene. The CDR3, cysteine through phenylalanine, is 14 amino acids long. Just the 42-base CDR3 DNA is kept, in frame starting at base 1. Reading the germline V gene gives CDR1 SGHDN and CDR2 FVKESK.